This T cell receptor beta chain appears in the sequencing data of a study of cytomegalovirus exposure and HLA in healthy donors. About the study: It was reported in a later analysis that the approximately 120 validation repertoires used the same platform as the approximately 600 first-cohort repertoires.

Clones were sequenced by immunoSEQ multiplex PCR, and TCRdb holds only the in-frame ones, with some missing. The table records hundreds of thousands of clones, 86% of them present only once. In regard to this clone: Its antigen remains unknown.

This CDR3 contains 13 residues. Germline V lookup: CDR1 SGHAT, CDR2 FQNNGV. Trimming took 0 bases from V and 8 from J, leaving 10 bases between them. Overall study findings and caveats: Subsequent analysis found a tendency for first-cohort TCR clusters to co-occur within the 120 or so validation repertoires. The classifier reportedly diagnosed cytomegalovirus status with high specificity and sensitivity.

The sequence derives from a woman in her late teens or twenties in good health and CMV-seronegative. Sequencing was performed on PBMCs. The chain uses TRBV11-2 and TRBJ1-2; possibly TRBD1 for D (6 bases). CDR3 protein: CASSLEGGRGYTF. The DNA for the CDR3 is TGTGCCAGCAGCTTAGAAGGGGGTAGGGGCTACACCTTC.